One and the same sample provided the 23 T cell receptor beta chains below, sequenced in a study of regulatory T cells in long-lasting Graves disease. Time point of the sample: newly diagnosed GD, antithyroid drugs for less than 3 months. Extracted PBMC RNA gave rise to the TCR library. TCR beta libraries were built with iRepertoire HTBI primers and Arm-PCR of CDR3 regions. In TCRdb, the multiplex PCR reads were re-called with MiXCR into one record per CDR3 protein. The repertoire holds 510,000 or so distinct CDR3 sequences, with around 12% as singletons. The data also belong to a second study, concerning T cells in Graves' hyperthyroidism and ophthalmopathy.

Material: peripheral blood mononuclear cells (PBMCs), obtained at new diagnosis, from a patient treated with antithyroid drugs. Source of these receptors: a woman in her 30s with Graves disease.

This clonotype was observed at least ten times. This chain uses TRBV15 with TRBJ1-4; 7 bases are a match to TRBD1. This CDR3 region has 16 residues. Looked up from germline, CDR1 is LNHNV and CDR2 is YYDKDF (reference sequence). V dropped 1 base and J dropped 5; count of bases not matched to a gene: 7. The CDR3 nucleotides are TGTGCCACCAGCAGAGGAGGGGGACAGTCAAATGAAAAACTGTTTTTT. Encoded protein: CATSRGGGQSNEKLFF.

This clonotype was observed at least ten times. The CDR3 DNA sequence: TGTGCCAGCAGGGCGTGGACCGGGGAGCTGTTTTTT. Its translation: CASRAWTGELFF. This chain uses TRBV12-3 or TRBV12-4 with TRBJ2-2, with no clear D. The ends were cut back, 6 bases at V and 5 bases at J, with 7 bases in the middle. CDR3 length: 12 amino acids.

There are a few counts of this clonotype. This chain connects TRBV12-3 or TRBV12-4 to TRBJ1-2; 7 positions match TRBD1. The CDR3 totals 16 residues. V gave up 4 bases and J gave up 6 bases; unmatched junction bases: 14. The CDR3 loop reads CASSSRMTGRSNGYTF. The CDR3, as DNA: TGTGCCAGCAGTTCTCGGATGACAGGGAGGAGCAATGGCTACACCTTC.

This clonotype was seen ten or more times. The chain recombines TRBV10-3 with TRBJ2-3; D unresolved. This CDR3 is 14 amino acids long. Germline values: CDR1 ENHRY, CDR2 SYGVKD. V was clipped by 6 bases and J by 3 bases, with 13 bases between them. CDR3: CAIRDEPGTDTQYF. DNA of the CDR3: TGTGCCATCAGGGATGAGCCCGGGACAGATACGCAGTATTTT.

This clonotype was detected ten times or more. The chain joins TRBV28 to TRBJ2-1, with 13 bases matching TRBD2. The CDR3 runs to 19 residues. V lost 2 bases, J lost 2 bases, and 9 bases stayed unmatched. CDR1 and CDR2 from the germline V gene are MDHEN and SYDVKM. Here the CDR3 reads CASSLITSGRARAYNEQFF. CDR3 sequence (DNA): TGTGCCAGCAGTTTAATCACTAGCGGGAGGGCCCGGGCCTACAATGAGCAGTTCTTC.

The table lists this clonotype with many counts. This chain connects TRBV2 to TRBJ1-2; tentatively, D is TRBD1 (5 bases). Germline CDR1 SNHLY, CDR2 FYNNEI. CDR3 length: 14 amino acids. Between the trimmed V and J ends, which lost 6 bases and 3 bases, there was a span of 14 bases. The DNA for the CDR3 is TGTGCCAGCAGGGGGGGTCGCAGTGACTATGGCTACACCTTC. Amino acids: CASRGGRSDYGYTF. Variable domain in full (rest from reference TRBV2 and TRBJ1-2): EPEVTQTPSHQVTQMGQEVILRCVPISNHLYFYWYRQILGQKVEFLVSFYNNEISEKSEIFDDQFSVERPDGSNFTLKIRSTKLEDSAMYFCASRGGRSDYGYTFGSGTRLTVV.

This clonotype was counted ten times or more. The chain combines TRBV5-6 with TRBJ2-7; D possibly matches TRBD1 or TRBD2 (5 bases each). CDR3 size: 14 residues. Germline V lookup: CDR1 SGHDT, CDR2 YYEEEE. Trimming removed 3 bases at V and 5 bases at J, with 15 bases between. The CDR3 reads CASSSGTGLNEQYF. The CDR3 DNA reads TGTGCCAGCAGCTCCGGGACGGGGTTAAACGAGCAGTACTTC.

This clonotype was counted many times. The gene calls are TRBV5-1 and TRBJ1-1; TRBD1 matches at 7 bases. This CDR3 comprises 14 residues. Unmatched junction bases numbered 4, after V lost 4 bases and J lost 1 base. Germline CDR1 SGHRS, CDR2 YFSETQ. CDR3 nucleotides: TGCGCCAGCAGCGTGGGACAGCCGAACACTGAAGCTTTCTTT. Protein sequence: CASSVGQPNTEAFF.

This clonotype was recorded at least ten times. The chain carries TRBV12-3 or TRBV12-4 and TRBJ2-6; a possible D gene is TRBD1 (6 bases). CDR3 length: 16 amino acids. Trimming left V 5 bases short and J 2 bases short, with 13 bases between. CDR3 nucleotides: TGTGCCAGCAGTCTAACAGGGTCTGCTGGGGCCAACGTCCTGACTTTC. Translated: CASSLTGSAGANVLTF.

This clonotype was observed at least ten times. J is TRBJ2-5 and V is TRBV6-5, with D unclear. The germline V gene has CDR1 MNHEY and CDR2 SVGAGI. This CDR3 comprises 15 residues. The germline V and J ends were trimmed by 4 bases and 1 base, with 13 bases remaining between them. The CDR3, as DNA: TGTGCCAGCAGTTTCAACCCTACAAGCCAAGAGACCCAGTACTTC. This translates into CASSFNPTSQETQYF.

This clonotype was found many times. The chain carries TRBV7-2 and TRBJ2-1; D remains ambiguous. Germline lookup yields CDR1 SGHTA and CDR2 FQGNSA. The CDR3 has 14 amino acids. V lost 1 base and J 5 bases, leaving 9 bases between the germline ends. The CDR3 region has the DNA TGTGCCAGCAGCTTAGTTTGGACCCACAATGAGCAGTTCTTC. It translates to CASSLVWTHNEQFF.

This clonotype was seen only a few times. The CDR3 spells CASSESGAGSYNEQFF. CDR3 in DNA: TGTGCCAGCAGTGAATCCGGAGCGGGTTCCTACAATGAGCAGTTCTTC. The gene calls are TRBV25-1 and TRBJ2-1; D is possibly TRBD2 (6 bases). V gave up 1 base and J gave up 1 base, with 11 bases separating them. This CDR3 region has 16 residues. Germline V gene data show CDR1 as MGHDK and CDR2 as SYGVNS.

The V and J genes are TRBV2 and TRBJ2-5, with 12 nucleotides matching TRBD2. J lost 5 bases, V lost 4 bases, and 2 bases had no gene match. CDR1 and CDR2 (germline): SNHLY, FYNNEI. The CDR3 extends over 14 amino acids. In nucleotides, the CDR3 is TGTGCCAGCAGTGGACTAGCGGGAGATGAGACCCAGTACTTC. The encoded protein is CASSGLAGDETQYF. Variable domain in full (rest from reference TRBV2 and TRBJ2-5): EPEVTQTPSHQVTQMGQEVILRCVPISNHLYFYWYRQILGQKVEFLVSFYNNEISEKSEIFDDQFSVERPDGSNFTLKIRSTKLEDSAMYFCASSGLAGDETQYFGPGTRLLVL.

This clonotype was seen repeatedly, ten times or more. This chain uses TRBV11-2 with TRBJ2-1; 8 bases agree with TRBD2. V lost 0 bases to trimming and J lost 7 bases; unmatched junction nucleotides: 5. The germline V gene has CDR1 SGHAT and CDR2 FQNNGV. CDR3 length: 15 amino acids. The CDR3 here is CASSLELAALNEQFF. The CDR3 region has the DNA TGTGCCAGCAGCTTAGAACTAGCGGCGTTGAATGAGCAGTTCTTC.

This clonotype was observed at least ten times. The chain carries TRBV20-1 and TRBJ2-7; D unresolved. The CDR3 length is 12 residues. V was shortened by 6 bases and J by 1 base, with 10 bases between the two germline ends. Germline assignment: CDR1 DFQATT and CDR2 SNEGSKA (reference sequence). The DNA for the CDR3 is TGCAGTGCCGGCGCAACGTCCTACGAGCAGTACTTC. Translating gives CSAGATSYEQYF.

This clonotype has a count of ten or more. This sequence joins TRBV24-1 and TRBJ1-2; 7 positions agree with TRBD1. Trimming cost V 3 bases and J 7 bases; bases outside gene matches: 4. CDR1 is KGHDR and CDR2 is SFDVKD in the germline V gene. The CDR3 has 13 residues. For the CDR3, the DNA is TGTGCCACCAGTGATCCGGGACAGCGTGGCTACACCTTC. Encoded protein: CATSDPGQRGYTF.

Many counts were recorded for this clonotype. The CDR3 DNA reads TGCAGTGCGAGGACTGACTCATCCTACGAGCAGTACTTC. Its protein is CSARTDSSYEQYF. The chain carries TRBV20-1 and TRBJ2-7, with D perhaps matching TRBD2 (5 bases). The length of the CDR3 is 13 residues. V lost 6 bases to trimming and J lost 1 base, with 13 bases between them. Germline assignment: CDR1 DFQATT and CDR2 SNEGSKA (reference sequence).

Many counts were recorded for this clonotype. Here the CDR3 reads CASSRDRGTYEQYF. For the CDR3, the DNA is TGCGCCAGCAGCCGGGACAGGGGCACCTACGAGCAGTACTTC. The chain uses TRBV5-1 and TRBJ2-7, with 10 positions matching TRBD1. The V and J ends lost 4 bases and 2 bases, in that order; junction bases with no gene match: 3. CDR3 length: 14 amino acids. Per the germline V gene, CDR1 is SGHRS and CDR2 is YFSETQ. Looking up the rest from reference TRBV5-1 and TRBJ2-7 gives the full variable domain: KAGVTQTPRYLIKTRGQQVTLSCSPISGHRSVSWYQQTPGQGLQFLFEYFSETQRNKGNFPGRFSGRQFSNSRSEMNVSTLELGDSALYLCASSRDRGTYEQYFGPGTRLTVT.

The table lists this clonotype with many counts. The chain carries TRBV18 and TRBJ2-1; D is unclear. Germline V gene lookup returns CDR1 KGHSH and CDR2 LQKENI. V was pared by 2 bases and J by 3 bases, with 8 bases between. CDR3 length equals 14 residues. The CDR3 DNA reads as TGTGCCAGCTCACCAATCCAGGTCTACAATGAGCAGTTCTTC. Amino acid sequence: CASSPIQVYNEQFF.

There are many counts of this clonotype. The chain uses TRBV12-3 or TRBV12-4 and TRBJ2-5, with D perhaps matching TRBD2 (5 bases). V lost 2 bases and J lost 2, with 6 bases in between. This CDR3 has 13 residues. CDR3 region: CASSLQRQETQYF. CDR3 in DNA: TGTGCCAGCAGTTTACAGCGGCAAGAGACCCAGTACTTC.

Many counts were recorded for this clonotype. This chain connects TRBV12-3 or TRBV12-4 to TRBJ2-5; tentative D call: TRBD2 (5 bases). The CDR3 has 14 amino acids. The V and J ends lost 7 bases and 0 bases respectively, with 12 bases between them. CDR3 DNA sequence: TGTGCCAGCACCCTTCGCGGGTACCAAGAGACCCAGTACTTC. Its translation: CASTLRGYQETQYF.

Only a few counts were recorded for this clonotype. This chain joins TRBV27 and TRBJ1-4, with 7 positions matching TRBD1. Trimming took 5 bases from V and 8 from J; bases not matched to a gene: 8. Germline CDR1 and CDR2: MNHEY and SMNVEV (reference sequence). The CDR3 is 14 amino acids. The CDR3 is CASSPGQPNEKLFF. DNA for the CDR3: TGTGCCAGCAGTCCGGGACAGCCCAACGAAAAACTGTTTTTT.

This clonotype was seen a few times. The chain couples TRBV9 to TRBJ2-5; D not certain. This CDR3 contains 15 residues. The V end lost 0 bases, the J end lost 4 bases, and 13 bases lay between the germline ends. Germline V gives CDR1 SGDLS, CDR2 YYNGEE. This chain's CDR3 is CASSVVGGWRETQYF. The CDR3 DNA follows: TGTGCCAGCAGCGTAGTCGGCGGATGGAGAGAGACCCAGTACTTC.